This passage covers 29 T cell receptor beta chains from one sample sequenced in a study of memory CD4+ T cells and cytomegalovirus serostatus. Single viable CD3+CD4+CD8-CD45RO+ cells were sorted as the memory CD4+ T cells. Sequencing was performed with immunoSEQ multiplex PCR; in TCRdb, only in-frame clones are kept and a portion is missing. The table shows roughly 60,000 clones, with more than 70% occurring only once. Sequenced input: memory CD4+ T cells from blood. These receptors originate from an adult in good health and CMV-seronegative.

The chain has TRBV2 and TRBJ1-2; TRBD1 matches at 7 bases. The junction had 6 bases not matched to a gene; V was cut back by 5 bases and J by 6 bases. Germline CDR1 and CDR2: SNHLY and FYNNEI. The CDR3 loop spans 13 amino acids. Written as DNA, the CDR3 is TGTGCCAGCAGTCCAACAGGGGACGATGGCTACACCTTC. Protein sequence: CASSPTGDDGYTF.

This chain joins TRBV28 and TRBJ2-3; D unresolved. Germline V gene data show CDR1 as MDHEN and CDR2 as SYDVKM. Between the trimmed V and J ends, which lost 6 bases and 1 base, there was a span of 5 bases. This CDR3 has 12 residues. CDR3 in DNA: TGTGCCAGCAGGCCGGGCACAGATACGCAGTATTTT. This codes for CASRPGTDTQYF.

This clone showed up just a few times. The chain has TRBV5-8 and TRBJ1-4; possible D gene TRBD1, 6 bases. Trimming pared 3 bases from V and 0 bases from J, leaving 12 bases between. The CDR3 consists of 16 residues. Germline-derived CDR1 and CDR2 are SGHTS and YDEGEE. CDR3 DNA sequence: TGTGCCAGCAGCTCAGGGACAATTGCAACTAATGAAAAACTGTTTTTT. Its translation is CASSSGTIATNEKLFF.

The rearrangement uses TRBV2 and TRBJ2-1; 8 bases fit TRBD2. Per germline, CDR1 SNHLY and CDR2 FYNNEI. J was trimmed by 3 bases and V by 3 bases; bases with no gene match: 10. The CDR3 spans 17 residues. Here the CDR3 DNA reads TGTGCCAGCAGTGACCTCGGTAGCGGGGATTACTACAATGAGCAGTTCTTC. Protein product: CASSDLGSGDYYNEQFF.

The chain recombines TRBV18 with TRBJ1-5; D is ambiguous. Germline assignment: CDR1 KGHSH and CDR2 LQKENI. CDR3 length: 15 amino acids. V dropped 0 bases and J dropped 6 bases, with 12 bases sitting between them. The CDR3 loop is CASSPPGREFQPQHF. CDR3 nucleotides: TGTGCCAGCTCACCACCGGGTAGGGAATTTCAGCCCCAGCATTTT.

The chain joins TRBV14 to TRBJ1-2; no clear D. CDR1 SGHDN and CDR2 FVKESK come from the germline V gene. The CDR3 has 12 residues. Trimming removed 1 base at V and 4 bases at J, with 4 bases between. The DNA for the CDR3 is TGTGCCAGCAGCCAAGCCAGCTATGGCTACACCTTC. Its protein product is CASSQASYGYTF.

This clone was seen only a few times. The gene calls are TRBV2 and TRBJ2-3; D gene uncertain. V was trimmed by 6 bases and J by 6 bases, leaving 13 bases between them. CDR1 is SNHLY, CDR2 FYNNEI, per germline. The CDR3 totals 13 residues. The CDR3 here is CASSPTLKDTQYF. The CDR3 DNA follows: TGTGCCAGCAGCCCGACGTTAAAGGATACGCAGTATTTT. Full variable domain (outside the CDR3, taken from reference TRBV2 and TRBJ2-3): EPEVTQTPSHQVTQMGQEVILRCVPISNHLYFYWYRQILGQKVEFLVSFYNNEISEKSEIFDDQFSVERPDGSNFTLKIRSTKLEDSAMYFCASSPTLKDTQYFGPGTRLTVL.

The chain couples TRBV5-1 to TRBJ1-1, with unresolved D. Germline CDR1 reads SGHRS; CDR2 reads YFSETQ. The CDR3 consists of 15 residues. Trimming pared 0 bases from V and 3 bases from J, leaving 12 bases between. In DNA form, the CDR3 reads TGCGCCAGCAGCTTGGGAGCGGGGAAGGACACTGAAGCTTTCTTT. It encodes CASSLGAGKDTEAFF.

This clone was recorded a few times. The chain uses TRBV19 and TRBJ1-1; 9 positions match TRBD1. Losses at the gene ends were 4 bases for V and 10 bases for J; bases not matched to a gene: 4. Germline lookup yields CDR1 LNHDA and CDR2 SQIVND (reference sequence). The CDR3 loop spans 12 amino acids. The CDR3 reads CASSNRGLGAFF. The CDR3 coding sequence is TGTGCCAGTAGTAACAGGGGGCTGGGAGCTTTCTTT. Filled out from reference TRBV19 and TRBJ1-1, the complete variable domain reads DGGITQSPKYLFRKEGQNVTLSCEQNLNHDAMYWYRQDPGQGLRLIYYSQIVNDFQKGDIAEGYSVSREKKESFPLTVTSAQKNPTAFYLCASSNRGLGAFFGQGTRLTVV.

DNA of the CDR3: TGTGCCAGCAGTCTCACAGGGGAGTTCAACCAGCCCCAGCATTTT. The encoded protein is CASSLTGEFNQPQHF. The chain links TRBV28 to TRBJ1-5, with TRBD1 matching over 7 bases. V was pared by 5 bases and J by 7 bases, with 11 bases of the junction left unmatched. This CDR3 region has 15 residues. The germline V gene has CDR1 MDHEN and CDR2 SYDVKM.

This clone was counted between two and nine times. The chain couples TRBV6-9 to TRBJ1-5; TRBD1 agrees at 7 bases. Trimming at V came to 0 bases and at J to 6 bases, leaving 5 bases not matched to a gene. CDR1 and CDR2 from the germline V gene are MNHGY and SVAAGI. This CDR3 is built from 15 residues. The chain's CDR3 is CASSYSGDRTQPQHF. Here the CDR3 DNA reads TGTGCCAGCAGTTATTCGGGGGACAGAACTCAGCCCCAGCATTTT.

In its sample, this clone was seen a few times. The gene calls are TRBV27 and TRBJ2-2, with 13 bases aligning to TRBD2. Germline CDR1 and CDR2: MNHEY and SMNVEV (reference sequence). The CDR3 length is 20 residues. V was pared by 6 bases and J by 1 base, with 14 bases of the junction left unmatched. This CDR3 reads CASSARWTSGSLQNTGELFF. The DNA of the CDR3 is TGTGCCAGCAGCGCCAGATGGACTAGCGGGAGTTTACAGAACACCGGGGAGCTGTTTTTT.

The V gene is TRBV19, the J gene TRBJ2-2; the D is unclear. This CDR3 has 15 amino acids. Germline V gene data show CDR1 as LNHDA and CDR2 as SQIVND (reference sequence). Trimming cost V 5 bases and J 4 bases, with 14 bases left between them. The CDR3 nucleotides are TGTGCCAGTAGTGGATTGGCTCGCCGCACCGGGGAGCTGTTTTTT. It codes for CASSGLARRTGELFF. Supplemented by reference TRBV19 and TRBJ2-2, the full variable domain reads DGGITQSPKYLFRKEGQNVTLSCEQNLNHDAMYWYRQDPGQGLRLIYYSQIVNDFQKGDIAEGYSVSREKKESFPLTVTSAQKNPTAFYLCASSGLARRTGELFFGEGSRLTVL.

The table lists this clone with a few counts. The chain uses TRBV7-9 and TRBJ1-1, with TRBD1 matching 9 bases. The trim removed 1 base at V and 3 bases at J, leaving 0 bases unmatched. CDR1 and CDR2 (germline): SEHNR, FQNEAQ (reference sequence). The length of the CDR3 is 14 residues. The CDR3 region has the DNA TGTGCCAGCAGCTTAGGACAGGGGGACACTGAAGCTTTCTTT. Protein: CASSLGQGDTEAFF.

This clone was detected only a few times. The chain has TRBV5-1 and TRBJ1-5; weak D call: TRBD1 (5 bases). The ends were cut back, 4 bases at V and 3 bases at J, with 11 bases in the middle. Germline-derived CDR1 and CDR2 are SGHRS and YFSETQ. The CDR3 length is 14 residues. DNA for the CDR3: TGCGCCAGCAGCCCGGGGGGAGTCAATCAGCCCCAGCATTTT. Translated: CASSPGGVNQPQHF.

The chain recombines TRBV5-4 with TRBJ2-2; D gene ambiguous. The CDR3 is made up of 14 amino acids. Deletions cut 4 bases from V and 3 bases from J, with 10 bases between. Germline loops: CDR1 SGHNT, CDR2 YYREEE (reference sequence). CDR3 residues: CASSERMYTGELFF. DNA for the CDR3: TGTGCCAGCAGCGAACGGATGTACACCGGGGAGCTGTTTTTT.

The chain joins TRBV19 to TRBJ2-2; no clear D. The CDR3 loop spans 14 amino acids. CDR1 is LNHDA, CDR2 SQIVND, per germline (reference sequence). V was cut by 5 bases and J by 6 bases, with 13 bases left in between. CDR3 in DNA: TGTGCCAGTAGTGTAAATAGCATCCCCGGGGAGCTGTTTTTT. It codes for CASSVNSIPGELFF.

The gene calls are TRBV7-9 and TRBJ1-1; D is unclear. The V end lost 2 bases, the J end lost 1 base, and 8 bases lay between the germline ends. Germline V lookup: CDR1 SEHNR, CDR2 FQNEAQ (reference sequence). CDR3 length: 14 residues. CDR3 region: CASSLPYTNTEAFF. The CDR3 nucleotides read TGTGCCAGCAGCTTACCGTACACGAACACTGAAGCTTTCTTT.

DNA of the CDR3: TGCGCCAGCAGCCAAGGGGACAGGGGGGCAGGGGAGACCCAGTACTTC. Translation gives CASSQGDRGAGETQYF. The chain employs TRBV4-1 and TRBJ2-5, with 11 bases fitting TRBD1. Germline V gives CDR1 MGHRA, CDR2 YSYEKL. Unmatched junction bases numbered 6, after V lost 1 base and J lost 5 bases. The CDR3 totals 16 residues.

This clone came up a few times. The rearrangement joins TRBV4-2 to TRBJ1-6; D not resolved. The length of the CDR3 is 15 residues. CDR1 and CDR2 (germline): LGHNA, YNFKEQ. Trimming stripped 0 bases from V and 6 bases from J, with 9 bases between. In DNA, the CDR3 is TGTGCCAGCAGCCAAGATTGGGTGAGTAATTCACCCCTCCACTTT. Amino acid sequence: CASSQDWVSNSPLHF.

This chain links TRBV11-2 with TRBJ1-1, with 11 nucleotides matching TRBD1. Germline V CDR1 and CDR2: SGHAT, FQNNGV. The V segment lost 5 bases and the J segment 4 bases; nucleotides outside the gene matches: 6. This CDR3 has 15 amino acids. CDR3: CASSDRDRGITEAFF. The DNA for the CDR3 is TGTGCCAGCAGCGACCGGGACAGGGGGATCACTGAAGCTTTCTTT.

This chain connects TRBV7-8 to TRBJ2-5; D remains unclear. This CDR3 region has 12 residues. The V and J ends lost 2 bases and 5 bases respectively, with 6 bases between them. CDR1 and CDR2 from the germline V gene are SGHVS and FQNEAQ. CDR3 sequence (DNA): TGTGCCAGCAGCTTAACGTGGGAGACCCAGTACTTC. Residues: CASSLTWETQYF.

The chain has TRBV10-3 and TRBJ2-3; 10 bases are shared with TRBD2. Germline CDR1 and CDR2: ENHRY and SYGVKD. Trimming removed 6 bases from V and 2 bases from J; junction bases left unmatched: 11. The CDR3 extends over 17 amino acids. CDR3 sequence: CAISLTGLAQLTDTQYF. The CDR3 DNA reads as TGTGCCATCAGCCTTACGGGACTAGCGCAACTCACAGATACGCAGTATTTT.

There are a few counts of this clone. The chain uses TRBV4-1 and TRBJ1-5; D is perhaps TRBD1 (5 bases). V gave up 0 bases and J gave up 5 bases, with 8 bases separating them. CDR1 is MGHRA, CDR2 YSYEKL, per germline. CDR3 size: 14 residues. CDR3 nucleotides: TGCGCCAGCAGCCAAGATCAGGGCTATCAGCCCCAGCATTTT. Translated, it gives CASSQDQGYQPQHF.

This sequence joins TRBV19 and TRBJ2-2, with 9 bases lining up with TRBD2. V gave up 1 base and J gave up 3 bases; unmatched junction bases: 12. CDR1 is LNHDA and CDR2 is SQIVND in the germline V gene (reference sequence). The CDR3 has 19 residues. CDR3 amino acids: CASSIGRFAGGRDTGELFF. CDR3 sequence (DNA): TGTGCCAGTAGTATAGGACGTTTCGCGGGAGGGAGAGACACCGGGGAGCTGTTTTTT.

J is TRBJ1-1 and V is TRBV6-6; 8 nucleotides line up with TRBD1. This CDR3 spans 16 amino acids. The trim removed 5 bases at V and 11 bases at J, leaving 19 bases unmatched. Germline-derived CDR1 and CDR2 are MNHNY and SVGAGI (reference sequence). The CDR3 DNA sequence: TGTGCCAGCAGTCCGTTCAACCGGGACAGGATGGGAATGGCTTTCTTT. The encoded protein is CASSPFNRDRMGMAFF.

The V gene is TRBV5-4, the J gene TRBJ1-2; TRBD1 aligns across 12 bases. The ends lost 4 bases at V and 7 bases at J; junction bases unmatched: 8. The CDR3 consists of 15 residues. Germline loops: CDR1 SGHNT, CDR2 YYREEE (reference sequence). The CDR3 DNA reads TGTGCCAGCAGCGGGACAGGGGGCGCCGTTGGTGGCTACACCTTC. The encoded protein is CASSGTGGAVGGYTF. Complete variable domain (other parts from reference TRBV5-4 and TRBJ1-2): ETGVTQSPTHLIKTRGQQVTLRCSSQSGHNTVSWYQQALGQGPQFIFQYYREEENGRGNFPPRFSGLQFPNYSSELNVNALELDDSALYLCASSGTGGAVGGYTFGSGTRLTVV.

The chain has TRBV18 and TRBJ1-3, with D tentatively TRBD1 (6 bases). V was cut by 0 bases and J by 8 bases, with 11 bases left in between. From germline, CDR1 is KGHSH and CDR2 LQKENI. This CDR3 is built from 14 residues. The CDR3 DNA reads as TGTGCCAGCTCACCACCGGGTAACAGGGACACCATATATTTT. It specifies CASSPPGNRDTIYF.

The chain employs TRBV9 and TRBJ1-2, with 7 bases that match TRBD1. Per germline, CDR1 SGDLS and CDR2 YYNGEE. The CDR3 has 15 residues. V was pared by 1 base and J by 6 bases, with 9 bases of the junction left unmatched. As DNA, the CDR3 is TGTGCCAGCAGCGTACGGGCCGGGACAGCGCATGGCTACACCTTC. This encodes CASSVRAGTAHGYTF.